This T cell receptor beta chain was sequenced during a study of shared clonotypes between healthy human individuals. Running of the assay took place at deep level. TCRdb's table, derived via immunoSEQ multiplex PCR, lists solely in-frame clones and lacks some. The table records some 300,000 clones, roughly 70% of them present only once. The CDR3 runs 11 residues. CDR1 and CDR2 (germline): DFQATT, SNEGSKA (reference sequence). Trimming shortened V by 3 bases and J by 9 bases, and 11 bases separated the two germline ends. The chain combines TRBV20-1 with TRBJ1-1; perhaps TRBD1 as D (5 bases). Sequencing was done on a sample of memory CD4+ T cells sorted from blood. Documented subset: CD45RA-negative fraction. The clonotype was recovered from a man aged 25-40 years in good health. In DNA, the CDR3 is TGCAGTGCTAGCAGGCAGGGCAAAGCTTTCTTT. The encoded protein is CSASRQGKAFF.